This T cell receptor beta chain was profiled in a study of blood T cell repertoires in COVID-19. Study information: Researchers got acute and convalescent COVID-19 samples from the United States, Italy and Spain. T cells, B-cell-depleted T cells, or PBMCs provided the cDNA or gDNA that served as material.

In the source study's methods: Amplified reference gene primers provided the basis for estimating nucleated cell counts. The protocol was immunoSEQ multiplex PCR, while the TCRdb copy is restricted to in-frame clones and leaves out a portion. V and J calls plus clone size are reproduced from that table; the DNA served to infer D and trimming. The profile covers fewer than 85,000 clones, with approximately 83% appearing a single time and less than 8% taken by the ten largest. V was pared by 4 bases and J by 3 bases, with 13 bases between. This CDR3 contains 14 residues. In germline, CDR1 is MNHEY, CDR2 SVGAGI.

This clonotype was obtained from an older woman with acute or convalescent COVID-19. Input material: peripheral blood. The chain recombines TRBV6-5 with TRBJ2-7; the D gene is possibly TRBD2 (7 bases). CDR3 DNA: TGTGCCAGCAGTTTATCGGGGGGCCACTACGAGCAGTACTTC. This gives the protein CASSLSGGHYEQYF.